Below, 30 T cell receptor beta chains from the same sample are listed, as sequenced in a study of the immune and genomic landscape of osteosarcoma. Primary, local recurrence and metastasis osteosarcoma tumors were taken after treatment from poor-prognosis patients. The method was immunoSEQ multiplex PCR; TCRdb's version includes in-frame clones alone and lacks a portion of them. The sample records about 10,000 clones, around 71% being singletons. Sequencing input: osteosarcoma tumor tissue from the lung. The receptors stem from a human donor with osteosarcoma.

The rearrangement uses TRBV5-1 and TRBJ1-1, with D uncertain. The CDR3 sequence is 12 residues long. Germline lookup yields CDR1 SGHRS and CDR2 YFSETQ. V lost 1 base and J 6 bases, leaving 7 bases between the germline ends. In DNA, the CDR3 is TGCGCCAGCAGCTTGTCTGGGCCTGAAGCTTTCTTT. It codes for CASSLSGPEAFF. Based on the CDR3 plus reference TRBV5-1 and TRBJ1-1, the full variable domain is KAGVTQTPRYLIKTRGQQVTLSCSPISGHRSVSWYQQTPGQGLQFLFEYFSETQRNKGNFPGRFSGRQFSNSRSEMNVSTLELGDSALYLCASSLSGPEAFFGQGTRLTVV.

This rearrangement joins TRBV28 to TRBJ2-1; TRBD2 aligns across 10 bases. Germline-derived CDR1 and CDR2 are MDHEN and SYDVKM. The V gene end was trimmed by 4 bases and the J gene end by 2 bases; junction bases not matched to a gene: 14. The CDR3 length is 19 residues. The CDR3 loop reads CASSSAYSGRAGTYNEQFF. For the CDR3, the DNA is TGTGCCAGCAGTTCGGCATACAGCGGGAGGGCGGGAACCTACAATGAGCAGTTCTTC.

The genes are TRBV19 and TRBJ2-1; 8 bases line up with TRBD1. CDR1 is LNHDA and CDR2 is SQIVND in the germline V gene (reference sequence). This CDR3 spans 18 amino acids. J was trimmed by 8 bases and V by 2 bases; bases with no gene match: 17. The CDR3 here is CASSIKPLDRVESDEQFF. The CDR3 DNA reads as TGTGCCAGTAGTATAAAACCCTTGGACAGGGTCGAGAGCGATGAGCAGTTCTTC.

The chain is built from TRBV5-1 and TRBJ2-5, with D perhaps TRBD2 (6 bases). This CDR3 comprises 13 residues. The ends were cut back, 0 bases at V and 7 bases at J, with 10 bases in the middle. The germline V gene has CDR1 SGHRS and CDR2 YFSETQ. The CDR3: CASSLVLSGTQYF. The CDR3 DNA follows: TGCGCCAGCAGCTTGGTTCTTAGCGGGACCCAGTACTTC.

The table lists this clone with a few counts. V usage is TRBV29-1 and J usage is TRBJ1-5; D call uncertain. Germline CDR1 reads SQVTM; CDR2 reads ANQGSEA. With 6 bases removed from V and 4 bases from J, the gap between germline ends came to 10 bases. This CDR3 is built from 12 residues. The CDR3 DNA reads as TGCAGCGTGGCGGGAGGGAATCAGCCCCAGCATTTT. Translated: CSVAGGNQPQHF.

The chain employs TRBV7-9 and TRBJ2-7; D possibly uses TRBD1 or TRBD2 (5 bases each). The germline V and J ends were trimmed by 1 base and 7 bases, with 11 bases remaining between them. The CDR3 spans 13 residues. CDR1 is SEHNR and CDR2 is FQNEAQ in the germline V gene (reference sequence). The CDR3: CASSLGGDREQYF. The CDR3 DNA sequence: TGTGCCAGCAGCTTAGGTGGGGACCGGGAGCAGTACTTC.

This rearrangement joins TRBV9 to TRBJ2-1, with 11 bases that match TRBD1. J lost 7 bases, V lost 3 bases, and 6 bases had no gene match. The germline V gene encodes CDR1 SGDLS and CDR2 YYNGEE. The CDR3 runs 15 residues. CDR3 sequence: CASSGTGGGRNEQFF. In DNA, the CDR3 is TGTGCCAGCAGCGGGACAGGGGGCGGTAGAAATGAGCAGTTCTTC.

The genes are TRBV4-1 and TRBJ2-1; TRBD2 agrees at 9 bases. The germline gives CDR1 MGHRA, CDR2 YSYEKL. J gave up 1 base and V 2 bases, and 0 bases lay outside the gene matches. This CDR3 has 15 residues. The CDR3 DNA sequence: TGCGCCAGCAGCCAAACTAGCGGGTCCTACAATGAGCAGTTCTTC. Protein sequence: CASSQTSGSYNEQFF.

V usage is TRBV2 and J usage is TRBJ1-1, with D unclear. The CDR3 contains 12 residues. Germline values: CDR1 SNHLY, CDR2 FYNNEI. With 2 bases removed from V and 1 base from J, the gap between germline ends came to 2 bases. CDR3: CASSERNTEAFF. For the CDR3, the DNA is TGTGCCAGCAGTGAAAGGAACACTGAAGCTTTCTTT.

The chain carries TRBV4-2 and TRBJ2-7; D tentatively fits TRBD1 or TRBD2 (7 bases each). This CDR3 has 16 amino acids. Per the germline V gene, CDR1 is LGHNA and CDR2 is YNFKEQ. V was cut by 0 bases and J by 2 bases, with 14 bases left in between. The CDR3 sequence: CASSQEGGDSTYEQYF. CDR3 in DNA: TGTGCCAGCAGCCAAGAGGGGGGGGACAGCACCTACGAGCAGTACTTC.

V usage is TRBV5-8 and J usage is TRBJ1-1; tentative D call: TRBD1 (5 bases). Germline values: CDR1 SGHTS, CDR2 YDEGEE. CDR3 length equals 14 residues. V was clipped by 0 bases and J by 3 bases, with 9 bases between them. The CDR3 nucleotides are TGTGCCAGCAGCTTGGTATGGGGGGACACTGAAGCTTTCTTT. Its protein product is CASSLVWGDTEAFF.

The J gene is TRBJ2-5, the V gene TRBV6-1; 11 nucleotides align to TRBD1. With the DNA end fitting TRBJ2-7 better, the J assignment may be wrong. This CDR3 region has 16 residues. Looked up from germline, CDR1 is MNHNS and CDR2 is SASEGT. The CDR3 region is CASSEEAGTGGYEQYF. DNA for the CDR3: TGTGCCAGCAGTGAAGAAGCCGGGACAGGGGGCTACGAGCAGTACTTC.

This clone has a handful of counts. The chain joins TRBV28 to TRBJ1-6; D perhaps matches TRBD1 (5 bases). Trimming cost V 10 bases and J 2 bases, with 15 bases left between them. The CDR3 sequence is 15 residues long. Germline loops: CDR1 MDHEN, CDR2 SYDVKM. The CDR3 DNA follows: TGTGCCACACGACCAAGACAGCCCTATAATTCACCCCTCCACTTT. Its translation is CATRPRQPYNSPLHF.

CDR3 bases: TGTGCCAGCAGCTTAACATATTCAGATACGCAGTATTTT. The encoded protein is CASSLTYSDTQYF. The V and J genes are TRBV7-3 and TRBJ2-3; D remains ambiguous. Germline V gives CDR1 SGHTA, CDR2 FQGTGA. Trimming took off 0 bases at V and 4 bases at J, with 5 bases between the two ends. CDR3 length: 13 amino acids.

This clone was observed a few times. The chain uses TRBV18 and TRBJ2-7, with TRBD2 matching 7 bases. Trimming took 6 bases from V and 7 from J; bases not matched to a gene: 15. The length of the CDR3 is 15 residues. CDR1 is KGHSH and CDR2 is LQKENI in the germline V gene. CDR3 protein: CASSPAGDPGGEQYF. CDR3 nucleotides: TGTGCCAGCTCCCCCGCCGGTGACCCCGGGGGGGAGCAGTACTTC.

This clone was counted between two and nine times. The chain carries TRBV4-2 and TRBJ2-7; 12 bases agree with TRBD2. V shed 0 bases and J 5 bases; nucleotides not matched to a gene: 8. The CDR3 spans 17 residues. The V gene's germline CDR1 is LGHNA and CDR2 YNFKEQ. The CDR3 here is CASSQDLLAGGRNEQYF. The CDR3 bases are TGTGCCAGCAGCCAAGACCTACTAGCGGGAGGTAGGAACGAGCAGTACTTC.

The V call is TRBV6-1, the J call TRBJ2-7; either TRBD1 or TRBD2 may fit D (5 bases each). CDR3 length equals 15 residues. Germline lookup yields CDR1 MNHNS and CDR2 SASEGT. V was cut by 2 bases and J by 0 bases, with 11 bases left in between. The CDR3 coding sequence is TGTGCCAGCAGTGAAAATGCAGGGAGCTCCTACGAGCAGTACTTC. Translated: CASSENAGSSYEQYF.

This clone was found once. The V call is TRBV5-6, the J call TRBJ2-7, with TRBD1 matching over 10 bases. The CDR3 runs to 15 residues. V dropped 3 bases and J dropped 6; count of bases not matched to a gene: 9. Germline lookup yields CDR1 SGHDT and CDR2 YYEEEE. The CDR3 region has the DNA TGTGCCAGCAGCTGGGGCGGGACAGGGGACGGCGAGCAGTACTTC. Its protein is CASSWGGTGDGEQYF.

The chain has TRBV9 and TRBJ2-3; D gene ambiguous. Trimming removed 0 bases at V and 0 bases at J, with 11 bases between. The CDR3 spans 16 residues. Germline-derived CDR1 and CDR2 are SGDLS and YYNGEE. The CDR3 sequence is CASSVDWESSTDTQYF. CDR3 sequence (DNA): TGTGCCAGCAGCGTAGATTGGGAATCTAGCACAGATACGCAGTATTTT.

V and J are TRBV6-1 and TRBJ2-1; tentatively, D is TRBD1 (5 bases). The CDR3 sequence is 14 residues long. Looked up from germline, CDR1 is MNHNS and CDR2 is SASEGT. Between the trimmed V and J ends, which lost 2 bases and 0 bases, there was a span of 5 bases. The CDR3 bases are TGTGCCAGCAGTGAACAGGGCTCCTACAATGAGCAGTTCTTC. This translates into CASSEQGSYNEQFF.

This chain connects TRBV5-1 to TRBJ2-2; TRBD2 aligns across 10 bases. CDR3 length: 18 amino acids. The V gene end was trimmed by 2 bases and the J gene end by 6 bases; junction bases not matched to a gene: 13. CDR1 is SGHRS and CDR2 is YFSETQ in the germline V gene. The CDR3 reads CASSLTPRTSGAPGELFF. For the CDR3, the DNA is TGCGCCAGCAGCTTAACCCCCCGGACTAGCGGAGCCCCCGGGGAGCTGTTTTTT.

The V gene is TRBV7-3, the J gene TRBJ2-7; D is possibly TRBD2 (11 bases). Trimming pared 7 bases from V and 2 bases from J, leaving 27 bases between. CDR1 is SGHTA, CDR2 FQGTGA, per germline. CDR3 length equals 18 residues. The CDR3 coding sequence is TGTGCCAGCACCCCGGGACAGGGGACTAGCGGAACCCCCTACGAGCAGTACTTC. Encoded protein: CASTPGQGTSGTPYEQYF.

In this sample, this clone turned up once. The CDR3 nucleotides read TGTGCCAGTAGTATGGACAGGGCCTCGGGGGAGACCCAGTACTTC. This codes for CASSMDRASGETQYF. The chain couples TRBV19 to TRBJ2-5; 8 positions agree with TRBD1. The CDR3 is 15 amino acids. The V gene end was trimmed by 3 bases and the J gene end by 5 bases; junction bases not matched to a gene: 8. CDR1 LNHDA and CDR2 SQIVND come from the germline V gene (reference sequence).

The V call is TRBV29-1, the J call TRBJ2-7, with TRBD2 as a possible D gene (5 bases). The CDR3 extends over 11 amino acids. With 4 bases removed from V and 7 bases from J, the gap between germline ends came to 11 bases. CDR1 is SQVTM, CDR2 ANQGSEA, per germline. CDR3 coding DNA: TGCAGCGTTGGCTACCCGGGGGAGCAGTACTTC. Its translation: CSVGYPGEQYF.

The J gene is TRBJ1-1, the V gene TRBV28; 8 positions match TRBD1. The CDR3 extends over 12 amino acids. Germline V gives CDR1 MDHEN, CDR2 SYDVKM. J was trimmed by 3 bases and V by 7 bases; bases with no gene match: 1. CDR3 bases: TGTGCCAGCACGACAGGGGACACTGAAGCTTTCTTT. As protein: CASTTGDTEAFF.

This clone was observed a few times. V gene TRBV29-1 combines with J gene TRBJ1-4, with 7 positions matching TRBD1. V lost 7 bases, J lost 5 bases, and 4 bases stayed unmatched. Germline CDR1 SQVTM, CDR2 ANQGSEA. CDR3 length: 12 residues. CDR3 sequence (DNA): TGCAGCGGGGGACAGACGAATGAAAAACTGTTTTTT. It translates to CSGGQTNEKLFF.

The V gene is TRBV7-8, the J gene TRBJ1-6; D is uncertain. Germline assignment: CDR1 SGHVS and CDR2 FQNEAQ. V was pared by 6 bases and J by 2 bases, with 14 bases between. This CDR3 comprises 16 residues. The DNA for the CDR3 is TGTGCCAGCAGGTCCGACCGACTGGCCTATAATTCACCCCTCCACTTT. This gives the protein CASRSDRLAYNSPLHF. Using reference TRBV7-8 and TRBJ1-6 for the parts outside the CDR3, the full variable domain is GAGVSQSPRYKVAKRGQDVALRCDPISGHVSLFWYQQALGQGPEFLTYFQNEAQLDKSGLPSDRFFAERPEGSVSTLKIQRTQQEDSAVYLCASRSDRLAYNSPLHFGNGTRLTVT.

The V gene is TRBV6-1, the J gene TRBJ2-2; TRBD2 agrees at 8 bases. The CDR3 has 14 amino acids. Germline loops: CDR1 MNHNS, CDR2 SASEGT. V shed 3 bases, J shed 4 bases, and the junction held 1 base outside the gene matches. In nucleotides, the CDR3 is TGTGCCAGCAGTGACGGGAGGGCCACCGGGGAGCTGTTTTTT. Protein product: CASSDGRATGELFF.

This chain uses TRBV6-6 with TRBJ1-1; perhaps TRBD1 as D (6 bases). Trimming stripped 11 bases from V and 0 bases from J, with 16 bases between. CDR1 is MNHNY, CDR2 SVGAGI, per germline (reference sequence). The CDR3 runs 14 residues. The CDR3 reads CAVGAGAMNTEAFF. In nucleotides, the CDR3 is TGTGCCGTCGGGGCAGGGGCGATGAACACTGAAGCTTTCTTT.

The rearrangement uses TRBV6-6 and TRBJ2-1; 7 positions agree with TRBD2. Trimming removed 6 bases from V and 5 bases from J; junction bases left unmatched: 7. Looked up from germline, CDR1 is MNHNY and CDR2 is SVGAGI (reference sequence). The CDR3 runs to 14 residues. In DNA form, the CDR3 reads TGTGCCAGCAGACGCACCGGGAGGAACAATGAGCAGTTCTTC. It yields the protein CASRRTGRNNEQFF.